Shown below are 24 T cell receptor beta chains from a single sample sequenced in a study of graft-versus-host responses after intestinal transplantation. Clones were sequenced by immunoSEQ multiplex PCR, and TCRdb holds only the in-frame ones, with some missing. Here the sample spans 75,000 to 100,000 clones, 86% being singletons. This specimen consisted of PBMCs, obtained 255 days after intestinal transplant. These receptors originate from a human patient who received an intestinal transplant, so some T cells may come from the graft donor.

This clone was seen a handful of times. The CDR3 sequence is CSATWTGSEQFF. The CDR3 DNA reads TGCAGCGCCACATGGACAGGGAGTGAGCAGTTCTTC. The chain carries TRBV29-1 and TRBJ2-1; TRBD1 matches 8 bases. The CDR3 is 12 residues long. The germline V gene encodes CDR1 SQVTM and CDR2 ANQGSEA. V trimming: 7 bases; J trimming: 9 bases; junction bases outside the gene matches: 8.

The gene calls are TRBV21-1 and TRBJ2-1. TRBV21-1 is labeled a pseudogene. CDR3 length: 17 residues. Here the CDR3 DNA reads TGTGCCAGCAGCAAAGCGGCAGGTGATAGCCCTTGGTATGAGCAGTTCTTC. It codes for CASSKAAGDSPWYEQFF.

CDR3 loop: CASSDGGTGAYEQYF. In DNA form, the CDR3 reads TGTGCCAGCAGTGACGGGGGGACAGGGGCCTACGAGCAGTACTTC. The chain employs TRBV2 and TRBJ2-7; 10 bases line up with TRBD1. Per germline, CDR1 SNHLY and CDR2 FYNNEI. V lost 3 bases, J lost 2 bases, and 4 bases stayed unmatched. The CDR3 has 15 residues.

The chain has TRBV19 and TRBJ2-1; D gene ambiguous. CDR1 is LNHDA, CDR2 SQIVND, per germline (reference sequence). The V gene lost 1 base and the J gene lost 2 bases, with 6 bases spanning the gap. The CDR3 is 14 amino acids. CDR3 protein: CASSIVGTYNEQFF. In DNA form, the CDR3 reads TGTGCCAGTAGTATAGTGGGCACCTACAATGAGCAGTTCTTC. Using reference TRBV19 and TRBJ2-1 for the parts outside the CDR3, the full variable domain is DGGITQSPKYLFRKEGQNVTLSCEQNLNHDAMYWYRQDPGQGLRLIYYSQIVNDFQKGDIAEGYSVSREKKESFPLTVTSAQKNPTAFYLCASSIVGTYNEQFFGPGTRLTVL.

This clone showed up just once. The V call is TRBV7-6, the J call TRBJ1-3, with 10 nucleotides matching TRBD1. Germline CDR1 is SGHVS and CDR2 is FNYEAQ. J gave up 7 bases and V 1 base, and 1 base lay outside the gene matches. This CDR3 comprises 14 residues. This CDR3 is CASSLGTGGNTIYF. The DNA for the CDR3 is TGTGCCAGCAGCTTAGGGACAGGGGGTAACACCATATATTTT.

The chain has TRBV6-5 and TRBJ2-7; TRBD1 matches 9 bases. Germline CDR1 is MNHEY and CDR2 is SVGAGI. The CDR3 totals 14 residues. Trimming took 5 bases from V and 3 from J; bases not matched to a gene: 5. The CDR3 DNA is TGTGCCAGCAGTAGATCGACAGGGGGCTACGAGCAGTACTTC. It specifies CASSRSTGGYEQYF.

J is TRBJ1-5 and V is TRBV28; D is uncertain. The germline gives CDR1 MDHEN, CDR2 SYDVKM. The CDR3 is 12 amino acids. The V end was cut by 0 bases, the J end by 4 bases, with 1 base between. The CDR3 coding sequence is TGTGCCAGCAGTTTATGGAATCAGCCCCAGCATTTT. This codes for CASSLWNQPQHF.

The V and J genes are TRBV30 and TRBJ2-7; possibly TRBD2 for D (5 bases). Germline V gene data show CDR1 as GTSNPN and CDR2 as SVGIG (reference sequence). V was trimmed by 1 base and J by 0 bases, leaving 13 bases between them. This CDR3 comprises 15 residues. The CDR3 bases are TGTGCCTGGAGTGCCGGACTGCTCCCCTCCTACGAGCAGTACTTC. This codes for CAWSAGLLPSYEQYF. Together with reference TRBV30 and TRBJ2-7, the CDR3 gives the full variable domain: SQTIHQWPATLVQPVGSPLSLECTVEGTSNPNLYWYRQAAGRGLQLLFYSVGIGQISSEVPQNLSASRPQDRQFILSSKKLLLSDSGFYLCAWSAGLLPSYEQYFGPGTRLTVT.

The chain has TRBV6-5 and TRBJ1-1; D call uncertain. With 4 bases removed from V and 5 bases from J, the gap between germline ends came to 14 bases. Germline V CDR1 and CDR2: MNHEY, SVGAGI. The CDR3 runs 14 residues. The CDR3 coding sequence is TGTGCCAGCAGTTTGGGCGGAAAAGGGACTGAAGCTTTCTTT. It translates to CASSLGGKGTEAFF.

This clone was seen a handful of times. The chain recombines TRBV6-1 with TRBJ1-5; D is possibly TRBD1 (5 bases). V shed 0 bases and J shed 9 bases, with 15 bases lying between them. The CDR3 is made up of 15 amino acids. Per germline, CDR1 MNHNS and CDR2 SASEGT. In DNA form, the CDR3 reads TGTGCCAGCAGTGAAGCGCTCGCCCTGGGGGGGCCCCAGCATTTT. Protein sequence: CASSEALALGGPQHF.

The CDR3 spells CASIKIDRTNYGYTF. The CDR3 DNA reads as TGTGCCAGCATAAAGATCGACAGGACCAACTATGGCTACACCTTC. The V gene is TRBV5-6, the J gene TRBJ1-2; a weak D match, TRBD1 (6 bases). V lost 6 bases and J lost 2, with 17 bases in between. This CDR3 has 15 amino acids. Looked up from germline, CDR1 is SGHDT and CDR2 is YYEEEE.

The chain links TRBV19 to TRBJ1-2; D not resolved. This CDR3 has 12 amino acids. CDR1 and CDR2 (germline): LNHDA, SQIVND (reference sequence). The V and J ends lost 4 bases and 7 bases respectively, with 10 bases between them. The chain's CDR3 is CASSTSNGGYTF. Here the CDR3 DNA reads TGTGCCAGTAGTACCTCAAATGGTGGCTACACCTTC.

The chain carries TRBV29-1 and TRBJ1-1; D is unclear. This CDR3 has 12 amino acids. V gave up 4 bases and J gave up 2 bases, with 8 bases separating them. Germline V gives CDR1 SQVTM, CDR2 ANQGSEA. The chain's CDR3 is CSVVTGNTEAFF. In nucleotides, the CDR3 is TGCAGCGTTGTTACTGGAAACACTGAAGCTTTCTTT.

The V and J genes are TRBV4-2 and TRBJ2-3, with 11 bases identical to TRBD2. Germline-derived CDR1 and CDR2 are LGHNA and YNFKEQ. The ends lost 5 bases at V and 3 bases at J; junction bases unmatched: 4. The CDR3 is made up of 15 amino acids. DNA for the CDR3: TGTGCCAGCAGCATAGCGGGGGGGCGGACAGATACGCAGTATTTT. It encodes CASSIAGGRTDTQYF.

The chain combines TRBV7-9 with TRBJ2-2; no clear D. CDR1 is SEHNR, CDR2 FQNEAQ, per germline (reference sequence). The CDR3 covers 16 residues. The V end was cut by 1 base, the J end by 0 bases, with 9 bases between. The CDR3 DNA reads TGTGCCAGCAGCTTAGTTGGGGTCCCGAACACCGGGGAGCTGTTTTTT. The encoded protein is CASSLVGVPNTGELFF.

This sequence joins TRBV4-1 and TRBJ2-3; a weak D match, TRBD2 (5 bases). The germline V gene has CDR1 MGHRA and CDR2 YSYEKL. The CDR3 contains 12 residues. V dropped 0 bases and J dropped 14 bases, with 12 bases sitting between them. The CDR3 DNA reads TGCGCCAGCAGCCAAGATGACCTAGCCCGGTATTTT. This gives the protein CASSQDDLARYF.

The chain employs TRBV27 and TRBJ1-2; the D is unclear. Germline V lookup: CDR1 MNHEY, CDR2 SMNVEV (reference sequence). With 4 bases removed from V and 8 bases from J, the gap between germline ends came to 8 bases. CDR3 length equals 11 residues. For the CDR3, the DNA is TGTGCCAGCAGTTCAGGTTGGGGCTACACCTTC. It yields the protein CASSSGWGYTF.

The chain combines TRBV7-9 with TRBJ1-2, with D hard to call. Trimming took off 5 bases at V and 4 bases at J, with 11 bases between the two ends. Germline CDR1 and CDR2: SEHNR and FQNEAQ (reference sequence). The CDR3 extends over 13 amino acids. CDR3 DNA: TGTGCCAGCAGCGCCCCCCGTTCCTATGGCTACACCTTC. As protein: CASSAPRSYGYTF. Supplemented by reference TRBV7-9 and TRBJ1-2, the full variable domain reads DTGVSQNPRHKITKRGQNVTFRCDPISEHNRLYWYRQTLGQGPEFLTYFQNEAQLEKSRLLSDRFSAERPKGSFSTLEIQRTEQGDSAMYLCASSAPRSYGYTFGSGTRLTVV.

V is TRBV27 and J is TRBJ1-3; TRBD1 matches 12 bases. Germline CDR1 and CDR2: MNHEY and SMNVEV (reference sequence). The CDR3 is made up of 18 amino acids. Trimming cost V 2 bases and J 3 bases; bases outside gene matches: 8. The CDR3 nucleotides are TGTGCCAGCAGTTTACCGGGACAGGGGGCAAGGAGTGGAAACACCATATATTTT. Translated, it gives CASSLPGQGARSGNTIYF.

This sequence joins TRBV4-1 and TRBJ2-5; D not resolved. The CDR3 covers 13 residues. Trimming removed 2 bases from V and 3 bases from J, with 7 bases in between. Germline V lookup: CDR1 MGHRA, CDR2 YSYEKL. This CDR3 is CASSQWVEETQYF. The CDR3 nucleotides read TGCGCCAGCAGCCAATGGGTGGAAGAGACCCAGTACTTC.

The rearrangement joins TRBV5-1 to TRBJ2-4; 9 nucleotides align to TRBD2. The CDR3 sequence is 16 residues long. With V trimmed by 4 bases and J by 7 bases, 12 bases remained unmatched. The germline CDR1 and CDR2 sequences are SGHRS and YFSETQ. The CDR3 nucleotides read TGCGCCAGCAGCCTTTTGGCGGGAGGGCCAGGGAACATTCAGTACTTC. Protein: CASSLLAGGPGNIQYF.

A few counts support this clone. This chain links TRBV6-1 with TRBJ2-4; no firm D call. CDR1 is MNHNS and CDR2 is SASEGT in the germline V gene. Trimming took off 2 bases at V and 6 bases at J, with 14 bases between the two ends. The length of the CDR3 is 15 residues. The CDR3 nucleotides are TGTGCCAGCAGTGAATATATGGAAAGTAGAAACATTCAGTACTTC. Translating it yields CASSEYMESRNIQYF.

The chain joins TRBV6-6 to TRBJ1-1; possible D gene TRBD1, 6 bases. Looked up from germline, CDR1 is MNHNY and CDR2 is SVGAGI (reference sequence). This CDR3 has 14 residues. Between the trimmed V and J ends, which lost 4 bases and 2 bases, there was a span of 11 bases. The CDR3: CASSWRQVNTEAFF. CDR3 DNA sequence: TGTGCCAGCAGTTGGCGACAGGTTAACACTGAAGCTTTCTTT.

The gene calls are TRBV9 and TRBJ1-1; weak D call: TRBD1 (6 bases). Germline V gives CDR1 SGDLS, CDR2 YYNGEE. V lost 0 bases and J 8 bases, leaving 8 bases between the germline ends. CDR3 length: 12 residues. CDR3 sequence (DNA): TGTGCCAGCAGCGTAGGGGGGCAGGAAGCTTTCTTT. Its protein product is CASSVGGQEAFF. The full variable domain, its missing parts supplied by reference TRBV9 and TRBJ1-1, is DSGVTQTPKHLITATGQRVTLRCSPRSGDLSVYWYQQSLDQGLQFLIQYYNGEERAKGNILERFSAQQFPDLHSELNLSSLELGDSALYFCASSVGGQEAFFGQGTRLTVV.